This is a list of T cell receptor beta chains from one sample in a study of T cells after yellow fever vaccination. TCRdb fed the 5' RACE reads into MiXCR, producing one record per CDR3 protein. The sample consists of about 260,000 distinct CDR3 sequences, approximately 12% of them appearing once. Source: CD4+ T cells sorted from PBMCs, taken 45 days after the yellow fever booster vaccination. The source of these receptors is a man between 25 and 39 years old who received the YFV17D yellow fever vaccine. Each CDR3 is given with its conserved first and last residue. A D gene is named only where the DNA matches it firmly. Part of the rows lack a size; the others show once, few, many or a class for expanded clones.

TRBV4-3	TRBD1	TRBJ2-5	few	TGCGCCAGCAGCCAATCCAGGGACAGAGCCCAAGAGACCCAGTACTTC	CASSQSRDRAQETQYF
TRBV5-1	NA	TRBJ1-6	NA	TGCGCCAGCAGCTTGGGGGTCTACAGGACGTTGGATTCACCCCTCCACTTT	CASSLGVYRTLDSPLHF
TRBV5-1	TRBD1	TRBJ2-7	NA	TGCGCCAGCAGCCTGGGGACAGGCGAGACCTACGAGCAGTACTTC	CASSLGTGETYEQYF
TRBV18	TRBD2	TRBJ2-3	NA	TGTGCCAGCTCACCACGGAGCGGGATCGGCGGTGATACGCAGTATTTT	CASSPRSGIGGDTQYF
TRBV7-2	TRBD1	TRBJ1-4	NA	TGTGCCAGCAGCCCAGGACAGGGAAGACTGTTTTTT	CASSPGQGRLFF
TRBV19	NA	TRBJ2-5	NA	TGTGCCAGTAGTTCGTGGATCCAAGAGACCCAGTACTTC	CASSSWIQETQYF
TRBV15	NA	TRBJ2-1	few	TGTGCCACCAGGGCCCCCTCCTACAATGAGCAGTTCTTC	CATRAPSYNEQFF
TRBV7-2	NA	TRBJ2-7	NA	TGTGCCAGCGGCATCGACAGACTCTCCTACGAGCAGTACTTC	CASGIDRLSYEQYF
TRBV20-1	NA	TRBJ2-4	few	TGCAGTGCTAGGGGGTCGTTAGCCAAAAACATTCAGTACTTC	CSARGSLAKNIQYF
TRBV20-1	NA	TRBJ2-7	NA	TGCAGTGCTAGAGAGGGGGTGGGGCGGGGCCCAACCTACGAGCAGTACTTC	CSAREGVGRGPTYEQYF
TRBV7-3	NA	TRBJ1-4	few	TGTGCCAGCAGCTTACTGCGGGCAGACGAAAAACTGTTTTTT	CASSLLRADEKLFF
TRBV29-1	NA	TRBJ2-6	few	TGCAGCGTTGTGTCAGGGGCCAACGTCCTGACTTTC	CSVVSGANVLTF
TRBV6-1	NA	TRBJ2-1	many	TGTGCCAGCAGCCGTGACACCAGCTCCTACAATGAGCAGTTCTTC	CASSRDTSSYNEQFF
TRBV11-2	NA	TRBJ2-3	NA	TGTGCCAGCAGCTTAGATATGGGAACAGATACGCAGTATTTT	CASSLDMGTDTQYF
TRBV29-1	NA	TRBJ1-2	few	TGCAGCGTTGAAGATCTGACTGGCTACACCTTC	CSVEDLTGYTF
TRBV7-6	TRBD1	TRBJ2-5	NA	TGTGCCAGCAGCTTGACACAGGGGGCGGGAGAGACCCAGTACTTC	CASSLTQGAGETQYF
TRBV5-1	NA	TRBJ2-3	few	TGCGCCAGCAGGTATGGTAGCGGACGCACAGATACGCAGTATTTT	CASRYGSGRTDTQYF
TRBV29-1	NA	TRBJ2-1	NA	TGCAGCGTTGACCCTCTCAATGAGCAGTTCTTC	CSVDPLNEQFF
TRBV29-1	TRBD2	TRBJ2-7	many	TGCAGCGTTGTTGTGCTAGCGGGGAACGAGCAGTACTTC	CSVVVLAGNEQYF
TRBV30	NA	TRBJ1-5	NA	TGTGCCTGGAGTGTAAGTAGCAATCAGCCCCAGCATTTT	CAWSVSSNQPQHF
TRBV1	NA	TRBJ2-5	NA	TGCACCAGCAGCCAAGGGGAGACCCAGTACTTC	CTSSQGETQYF
TRBV20-1	NA	TRBJ2-1	NA	TGCAGTGCTAGAGATCTCTTGGGAGCGACGAGCTCCTACAATGAGCAGTTCTTC	CSARDLLGATSSYNEQFF
TRBV14	NA	TRBJ2-1	NA	TGTGCCAGCAGCCAAGATTGGGCAGCAGGGGCGTACAATGAGCAGTTCTTC	CASSQDWAAGAYNEQFF
TRBV6-1	TRBD1	TRBJ2-7	NA	TGTGCCAGCAGGAATCCGGGACAGGCCTACGAGCAGTACTTC	CASRNPGQAYEQYF
TRBV10-3	NA	TRBJ2-3	few	TGTGCCATCAGTGAGTCGACCGGCACAGATACGCAGTATTTT	CAISESTGTDTQYF
TRBV28	TRBD2	TRBJ2-7	few	TGTGCCAGCAGTACGGGAGGGTCCTACGAGCAGTACTTC	CASSTGGSYEQYF
TRBV4-2	NA	TRBJ2-5	NA	TGTGCCAGCAGCCAAGAAATGCTAGAGACCCAGTACTTC	CASSQEMLETQYF
TRBV5-1	TRBD2	TRBJ2-7	few	TGCGCCAGCAGCTTGCTGACACCGATAAGGACCAGCGGGAGGGCCTCATCCTACGAGCAGTACTTC	CASSLLTPIRTSGRASSYEQYF
TRBV4-2	NA	TRBJ2-7	few	TGTGCCAGCAGCCAAGGAGACCACTCCTACGAGCAGTACTTC	CASSQGDHSYEQYF
TRBV3-1	NA	TRBJ2-1	few	TGTGCCAGCAGCCAAAAGGGGGTGATTATTGAGCAGTTCTTC	CASSQKGVIIEQFF
TRBV10-3	TRBD2	TRBJ2-7	few	TGTGCCACCCGGACTAGCGGGGACTCCTACGAGCAGTACTTC	CATRTSGDSYEQYF
TRBV28	NA	TRBJ2-3	NA	TGTGCAAGCACTCCCCCTCTTATCGGGAGCTCAGATACGCAGTATTTT	CASTPPLIGSSDTQYF
TRBV7-2	NA	TRBJ2-7	NA	TGTGCCAGCAGCTTAGAAACAGCCCGATACTCCTACGAGCAGTACTTC	CASSLETARYSYEQYF
TRBV12-3/TRBV12-4	NA	TRBJ1-4	NA	TGTGCCAGCAGTTTAGAGGCAGGAGTCGTTAATGAAAAACTGTTTTTT	CASSLEAGVVNEKLFF
TRBV11-2	NA	TRBJ1-2	NA	TGTGCCAGCAGCTTGGCCGGGTTTGGTGGCTACACCTTC	CASSLAGFGGYTF
TRBV20-1	NA	TRBJ2-5	few	TGCAGTGCTAGAGATGGTGACTTCCAAGAGACCCAGTACTTC	CSARDGDFQETQYF
TRBV6-4	NA	TRBJ2-1	few	TGTGCCAGCAGTGATCAAATGAGCAACTACAATGAGCAGTTCTTC	CASSDQMSNYNEQFF
TRBV4-3	NA	TRBJ2-3	many	TGCGCCAGCAGCCAGGACTACGCGAGCGGCACAGATACGCAGTATTTT	CASSQDYASGTDTQYF
TRBV12-3/TRBV12-4	TRBD2	TRBJ2-1	few	TGTGCCAGCAGCGATTTACGGGGGGTTCCCTCCTACAATGAGCAGTTCTTC	CASSDLRGVPSYNEQFF
TRBV12-3/TRBV12-4	NA	TRBJ2-2	NA	TGTGCCAGCAGGAGGCCTGTTACCGGGGAGCTGTTTTTT	CASRRPVTGELFF
TRBV10-3	TRBD1	TRBJ1-2	few	TGTGCCATCAGAAACACAGGGGGGTATGGCTACACCTTC	CAIRNTGGYGYTF
TRBV12-3/TRBV12-4	NA	TRBJ2-1	many	TGTGCCAGCAGTTTCGGGGAGACCCAGTTCTTC	CASSFGETQFF
TRBV4-3	TRBD2	TRBJ2-2	few	TGCGCCAGCAGCCAAGGGGATAGCGGGAAGACCGGGGAGCTGTTTTTT	CASSQGDSGKTGELFF
TRBV3-1	NA	TRBJ2-3	NA	TGTGCCCTCAGTTTAAGTTTACGGACCCCGGGTTCCACAGATACGCAGTATTTT	CALSLSLRTPGSTDTQYF
TRBV28	TRBD2	TRBJ2-1	NA	TGTGCCAGTACCCTAACTAGCGGGAAATGGAATGAGCAGTTCTTC	CASTLTSGKWNEQFF
TRBV18	TRBD1	TRBJ1-1	few	TGTGCCAGCTCACAAATCACAGGGGGCAAAGTTAACACTGAAGCTTTCTTT	CASSQITGGKVNTEAFF
TRBV20-1	TRBD2	TRBJ2-5	NA	TGCAGTGCTACCCCCCAACTAGCGGGAGAGACCCAGTACTTC	CSATPQLAGETQYF
TRBV5-1	TRBD1	TRBJ2-2	few	TGCGCCAGCGGACAGGGGCTTTCCACCGGGGAGCTGTTTTTT	CASGQGLSTGELFF
TRBV10-2	TRBD1	TRBJ1-3	NA	TGCGCCAGCAGTGAAGGGCAGGGGGCTGGAAACACCATATATTTT	CASSEGQGAGNTIYF
TRBV2	TRBD2	TRBJ2-1	NA	TGTGCCAGCTGCGGAGGGAGGGGTCGGAATGAGCAGTTCTTC	CASCGGRGRNEQFF
TRBV27	NA	TRBJ2-7	few	TGTGCCAGCAGAGTTGGGCACTCCAAGCAGTACTTC	CASRVGHSKQYF
TRBV20-1	TRBD1	TRBJ1-2	few	TGCAGTGCTAGAGAAAGGACAGGGGTCTATGGCTACACCTTC	CSARERTGVYGYTF
TRBV6-5	NA	TRBJ1-1	few	TGTGCCAGCAGCAACTCGGTAGGAGGAAACACTGAAGCTTTCTTT	CASSNSVGGNTEAFF
TRBV5-4	NA	TRBJ2-1	NA	TGTGCCAGCAGCTTGGTCGGGGAGAATGAGCAGTTCTTC	CASSLVGENEQFF
TRBV6-6	TRBD2	TRBJ2-1	NA	TGTGCCAGCACGACTAGCGGGACCCATGAGCAGTTCTTC	CASTTSGTHEQFF
TRBV5-1	TRBD2	TRBJ2-1	few	TGCGCCAGCAGCATAACCCCCAGCGGGAGGGGTGCCTACAATGAGCAGTTCTTC	CASSITPSGRGAYNEQFF
TRBV7-2	TRBD2	TRBJ2-7	NA	TGTGCCAGCAGCTTTAGGGAAGGCGGGAGGGTTCCTGCCGAGCAGTACTTC	CASSFREGGRVPAEQYF
TRBV12-3/TRBV12-4	NA	TRBJ2-1	NA	TGTGCCAGCAGTTTAGGTTTAGGTGGGGGTTACAATGAGCAGTTCTTC	CASSLGLGGGYNEQFF